The rows below give T cell receptor beta chains drawn from one sample of a study of immunodeficiency. Sequencing used immunoSEQ multiplex PCR; TCRdb keeps in-frame clones, though not all of them. The sample comprises more than 1,100 clones, 96% of which are singletons, and more than 1% rests with the top ten. Sequenced sample: CD4+ T cells from blood. The receptors derive from a girl under 10 years old. The CDR3 runs from the conserved cysteine through the conserved F or W. A D gene is named only where the DNA matches it firmly. Some rows mark clone size as missing; the rest say once, few, many or name a class of expanded clone.

v_gene	j_gene	abundance	d_gene	CDR3nt	CDR3aa
TRBV13	TRBJ2-2	.	.	TGTGCCAGCAGCTCCCCCGCGCGGATGAACACCGGGGAGCTGTTTTTT	CASSSPARMNTGELFF
TRBV7-9	TRBJ2-7	.	TRBD1	TGTGCCAGCAGCTTAGGACAGGGAAGATACGAGCAGTACTTC	CASSLGQGRYEQYF
TRBV6-5	TRBJ2-1	.	TRBD1	TGTGCCAGCAGAAAGGACAGGGCTTTGTTCTTC	CASRKDRALFF
TRBV3-1/TRBV3-2	TRBJ1-1	.	.	TGTGCCAGCAGCCGAAAGGGGTTGGGGAACACTGAAGCTTTCTTT	CASSRKGLGNTEAFF
TRBV2	TRBJ2-7	.	.	TGTGCCAGCAGCCAGGACAGCCTGCCGTACTTC	CASSQDSLPYF
TRBV6-2/TRBV6-3	TRBJ2-7	.	TRBD1	TGTGCCAGCAGTGACGACCGGGACAGCTACGAGCAGTACTTC	CASSDDRDSYEQYF
TRBV9	TRBJ2-2	.	.	TGTGCCAGCAGTTGGCGGAACACCGGGGAGCTGTTTTTT	CASSWRNTGELFF
TRBV6-1	TRBJ1-1	.	.	TGTGCCAGCAGTGAATTTTTCCGGGGGAAGGACACTGAAGCTTTCTTT	CASSEFFRGKDTEAFF
TRBV7-9	TRBJ1-1	once	.	TGTGCCAGCAGCTTGTCCCGGGGGCGCGGGGAGAAGAACACTGAAGCTTTCTTT	CASSLSRGRGEKNTEAFF
TRBV5-1	TRBJ1-4	.	.	TGCGCCAGCAGCTTGGGGTCATACCAGAATGAAAAACTGTTTTTT	CASSLGSYQNEKLFF
TRBV10-3	TRBJ2-7	.	.	TGTGCCATCAAGGGCGGAGGGGGCGACGAGCAGTACTTC	CAIKGGGGDEQYF
TRBV29-1	TRBJ2-1	.	TRBD2	TGCAGCGTTAAGGTTAGACTAGCGGGATCCTACAATGAGCAGTTCTTC	CSVKVRLAGSYNEQFF
TRBV3-1/TRBV3-2	TRBJ1-4	.	.	TGTGCCAGCAGCCAAGGCCTTATGTTGGGAAAACTGTTTTTT	CASSQGLMLGKLFF
TRBV6-2/TRBV6-3	TRBJ2-3	.	.	TGTGCCAGCAGTTACTTCTCTCGCACAGATACGCAGTATTTT	CASSYFSRTDTQYF
TRBV28	TRBJ1-1	.	.	TGTGCCAGCAGTTTTAGGAGGAGGGGGATGGGTGAAGCTTTCTTT	CASSFRRRGMGEAFF
TRBV7-8	TRBJ1-1	.	.	TGTGCCAGCAGCGTTCAGGAGGTTATGGCTGAAGCTTTCTTT	CASSVQEVMAEAFF
TRBV5-6	TRBJ1-2	.	.	TGTGCCAGCAGCTTGTTGGGGGCGGACTGGGGCTACACCTTC	CASSLLGADWGYTF
TRBV3-1/TRBV3-2	TRBJ2-2	.	.	TGTGCCAGCAGCCTTCCTTTCCCAGGCGGGGAGCTGTTTTTT	CASSLPFPGGELFF
TRBV2	TRBJ2-7	.	TRBD1	TGTGCCAGCAGTGATCCGGGACAGGGGGCTATCGAGCAGTACTTC	CASSDPGQGAIEQYF
TRBV19	TRBJ2-7	.	TRBD1	TGTGCCAGTAGTAGTTACAGGGGTTCCAGCTCCTACGAGCAGTACTTC	CASSSYRGSSSYEQYF
TRBV10-3	TRBJ1-5	.	.	TGTGCCATCAGTGGTGCGGGACAAAGCAATCAGCCCCAGCATTTT	CAISGAGQSNQPQHF